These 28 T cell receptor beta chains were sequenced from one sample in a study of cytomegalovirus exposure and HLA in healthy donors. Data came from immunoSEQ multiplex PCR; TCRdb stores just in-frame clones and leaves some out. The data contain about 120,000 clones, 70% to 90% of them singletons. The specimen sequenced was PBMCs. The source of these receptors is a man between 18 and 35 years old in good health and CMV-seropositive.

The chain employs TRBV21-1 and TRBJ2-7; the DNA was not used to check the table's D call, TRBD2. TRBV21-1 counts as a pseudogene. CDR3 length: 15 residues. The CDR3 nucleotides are TGTGCCAGCAGCAAACCCCCCGAGATCTCCTACGAGCAGTACTTC. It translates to CASSKPPEISYEQYF.

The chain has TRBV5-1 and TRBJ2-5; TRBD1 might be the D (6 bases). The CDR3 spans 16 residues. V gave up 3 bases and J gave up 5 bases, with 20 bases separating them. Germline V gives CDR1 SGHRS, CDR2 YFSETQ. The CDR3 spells CASSSGHGAEGETQYF. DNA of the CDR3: TGCGCCAGCAGCTCGGGACACGGAGCAGAGGGGGAGACCCAGTACTTC.

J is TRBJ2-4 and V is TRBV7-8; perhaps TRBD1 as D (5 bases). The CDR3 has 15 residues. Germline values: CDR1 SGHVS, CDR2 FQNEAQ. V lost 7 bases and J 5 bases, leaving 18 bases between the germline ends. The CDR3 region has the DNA TGTGCCAGCAATTCGCAGGGCTCACCCCAAAACATTCAGTACTTC. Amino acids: CASNSQGSPQNIQYF.

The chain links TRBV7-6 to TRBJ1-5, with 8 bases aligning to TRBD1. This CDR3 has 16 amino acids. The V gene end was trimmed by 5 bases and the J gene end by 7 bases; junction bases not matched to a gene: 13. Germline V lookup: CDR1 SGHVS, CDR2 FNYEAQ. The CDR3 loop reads CASSSSIGTGGQPQHF. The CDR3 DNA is TGTGCCAGCAGCAGTAGCATAGGCACAGGGGGACAGCCCCAGCATTTT.

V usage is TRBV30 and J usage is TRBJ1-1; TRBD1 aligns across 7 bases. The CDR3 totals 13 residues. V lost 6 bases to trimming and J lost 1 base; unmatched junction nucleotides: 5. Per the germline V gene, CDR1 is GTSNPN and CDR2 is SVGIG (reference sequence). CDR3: CACSRTGNTEAFF. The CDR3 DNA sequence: TGTGCCTGCTCTAGGACAGGGAACACTGAAGCTTTCTTT.

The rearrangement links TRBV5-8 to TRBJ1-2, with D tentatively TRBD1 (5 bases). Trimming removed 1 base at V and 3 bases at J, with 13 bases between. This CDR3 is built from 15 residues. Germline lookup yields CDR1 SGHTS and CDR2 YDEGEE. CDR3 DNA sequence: TGTGCCAGCAGCTTGTTGACAGCGCCCCACTATGGCTACACCTTC. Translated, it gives CASSLLTAPHYGYTF.

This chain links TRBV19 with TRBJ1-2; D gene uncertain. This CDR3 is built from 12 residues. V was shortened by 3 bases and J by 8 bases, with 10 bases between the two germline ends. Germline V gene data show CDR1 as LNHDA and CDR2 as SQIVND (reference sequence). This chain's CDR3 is CASSMGVGGYTF. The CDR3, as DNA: TGTGCCAGTAGTATGGGAGTAGGCGGCTACACCTTC.

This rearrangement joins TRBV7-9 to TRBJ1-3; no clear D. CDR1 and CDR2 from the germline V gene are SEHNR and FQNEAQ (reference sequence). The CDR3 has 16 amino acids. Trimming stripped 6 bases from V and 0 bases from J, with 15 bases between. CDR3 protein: CASRGGQMSSGNTIYF. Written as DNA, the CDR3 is TGTGCCAGCAGGGGAGGGCAGATGAGCTCTGGAAACACCATATATTTT.

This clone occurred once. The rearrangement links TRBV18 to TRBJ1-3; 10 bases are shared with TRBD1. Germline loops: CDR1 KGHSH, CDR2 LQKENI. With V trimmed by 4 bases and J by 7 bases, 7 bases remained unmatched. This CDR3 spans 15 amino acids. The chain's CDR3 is CASSLGTGEGNTIYF. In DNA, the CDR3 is TGTGCCAGCTCACTAGGGACAGGGGAAGGCAACACCATATATTTT. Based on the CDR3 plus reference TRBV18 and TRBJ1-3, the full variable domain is NAGVMQNPRHLVRRRGQEARLRCSPMKGHSHVYWYRQLPEEGLKFMVYLQKENIIDESGMPKERFSAEFPKEGPSILRIQQVVRGDSAAYFCASSLGTGEGNTIYFGEGSWLTVV.

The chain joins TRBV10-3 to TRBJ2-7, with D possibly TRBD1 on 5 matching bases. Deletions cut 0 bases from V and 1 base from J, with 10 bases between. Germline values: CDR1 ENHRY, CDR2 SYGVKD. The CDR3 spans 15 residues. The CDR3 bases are TGTGCCATCAGTGAGTCCCAGGGCCCGTCCTACGAGCAGTACTTC. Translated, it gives CAISESQGPSYEQYF.

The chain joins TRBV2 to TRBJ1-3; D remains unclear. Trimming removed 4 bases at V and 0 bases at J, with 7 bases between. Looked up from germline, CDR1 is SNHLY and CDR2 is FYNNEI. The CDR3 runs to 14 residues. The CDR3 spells CASSGERSGNTIYF. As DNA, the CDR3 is TGTGCCAGCAGTGGAGAGCGCTCTGGAAACACCATATATTTT. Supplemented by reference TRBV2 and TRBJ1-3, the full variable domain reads EPEVTQTPSHQVTQMGQEVILRCVPISNHLYFYWYRQILGQKVEFLVSFYNNEISEKSEIFDDQFSVERPDGSNFTLKIRSTKLEDSAMYFCASSGERSGNTIYFGEGSWLTVV.

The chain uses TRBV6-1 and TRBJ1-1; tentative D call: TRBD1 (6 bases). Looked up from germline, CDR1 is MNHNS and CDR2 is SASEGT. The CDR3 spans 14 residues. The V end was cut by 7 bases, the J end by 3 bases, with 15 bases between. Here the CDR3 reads CASNRVRADTEAFF. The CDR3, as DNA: TGTGCCAGCAACAGGGTTAGGGCGGACACTGAAGCTTTCTTT.

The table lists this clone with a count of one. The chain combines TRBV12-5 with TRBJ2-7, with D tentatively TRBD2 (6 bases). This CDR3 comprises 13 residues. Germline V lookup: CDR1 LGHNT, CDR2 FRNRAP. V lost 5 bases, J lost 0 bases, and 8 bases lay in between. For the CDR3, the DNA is TGTGCTAGTGGTGCGGGATTCTCCTACGAGCAGTACTTC. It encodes CASGAGFSYEQYF.

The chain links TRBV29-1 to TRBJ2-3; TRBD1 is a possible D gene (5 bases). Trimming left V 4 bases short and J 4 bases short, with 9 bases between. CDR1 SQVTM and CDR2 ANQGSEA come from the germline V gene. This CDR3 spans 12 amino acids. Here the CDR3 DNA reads TGCAGCGTTGGGGGCAACTCAGATACGCAGTATTTT. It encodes CSVGGNSDTQYF.

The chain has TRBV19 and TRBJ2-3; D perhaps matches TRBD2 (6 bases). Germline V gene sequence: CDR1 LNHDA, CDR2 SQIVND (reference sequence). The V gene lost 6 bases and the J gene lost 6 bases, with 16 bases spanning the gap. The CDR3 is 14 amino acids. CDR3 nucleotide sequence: TGTGCCAGTAGGCGCGGGGAAGGATGGGATACGCAGTATTTT. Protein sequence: CASRRGEGWDTQYF.

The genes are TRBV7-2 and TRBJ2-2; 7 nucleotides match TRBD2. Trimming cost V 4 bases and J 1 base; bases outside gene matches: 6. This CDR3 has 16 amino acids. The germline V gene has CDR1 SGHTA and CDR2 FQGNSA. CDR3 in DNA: TGTGCCAGCAGCTCCCGACTAGCACTGAACACCGGGGAGCTGTTTTTT. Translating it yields CASSSRLALNTGELFF.

CDR3 sequence (DNA): TGTGCCAGCAGCCCAGCGGGGACCAACACCGGGGAGCTGTTTTTT. Translation: CASSPAGTNTGELFF. This chain joins TRBV5-6 and TRBJ2-2; 7 bases map to TRBD2. The V gene end was trimmed by 4 bases and the J gene end by 2 bases; junction bases not matched to a gene: 5. This CDR3 has 15 residues. Per germline, CDR1 SGHDT and CDR2 YYEEEE.

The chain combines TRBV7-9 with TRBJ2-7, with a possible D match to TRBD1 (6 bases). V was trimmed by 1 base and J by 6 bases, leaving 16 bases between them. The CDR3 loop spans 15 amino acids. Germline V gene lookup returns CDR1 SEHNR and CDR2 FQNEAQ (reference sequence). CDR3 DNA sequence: TGTGCCAGCAGCTTAGGGCAGGGGTTATTGAGCGAGCAGTACTTC. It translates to CASSLGQGLLSEQYF.

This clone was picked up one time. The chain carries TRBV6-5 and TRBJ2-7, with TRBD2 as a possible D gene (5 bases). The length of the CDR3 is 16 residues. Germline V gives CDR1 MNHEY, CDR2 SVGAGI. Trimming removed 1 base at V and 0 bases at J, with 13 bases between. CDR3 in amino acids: CASSYFGGPSSYEQYF. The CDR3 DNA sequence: TGTGCCAGCAGTTACTTTGGAGGACCAAGCTCCTACGAGCAGTACTTC.

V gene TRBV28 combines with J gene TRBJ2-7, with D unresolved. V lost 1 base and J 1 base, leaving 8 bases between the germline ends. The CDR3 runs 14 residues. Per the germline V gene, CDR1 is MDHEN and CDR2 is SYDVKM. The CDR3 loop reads CASSLLEVSYEQYF. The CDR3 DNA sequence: TGTGCCAGCAGTTTATTAGAGGTTTCCTACGAGCAGTACTTC.

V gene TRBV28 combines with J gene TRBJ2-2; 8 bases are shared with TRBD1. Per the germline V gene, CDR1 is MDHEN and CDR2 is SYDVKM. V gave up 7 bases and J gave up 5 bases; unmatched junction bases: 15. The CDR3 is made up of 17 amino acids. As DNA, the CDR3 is TGTGCCAGCACCCCCAGCGGCAGGGGGCCCGAGACCGGGGAGCTGTTTTTT. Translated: CASTPSGRGPETGELFF. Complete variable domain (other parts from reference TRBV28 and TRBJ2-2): DVKVTQSSRYLVKRTGEKVFLECVQDMDHENMFWYRQDPGLGLRLIYFSYDVKMKEKGDIPEGYSVSREKKERFSLILESASTNQTSMYLCASTPSGRGPETGELFFGEGSRLTVL.

Here the CDR3 DNA reads TGTGCCAGCAACCAATCCCCCCGGGAAGGGGCTTTCTTT. This encodes CASNQSPREGAFF. The chain couples TRBV2 to TRBJ1-1; no definite D call. The CDR3 loop spans 13 amino acids. Trimming took 7 bases from V and 11 from J, leaving 20 bases between them. Per germline, CDR1 SNHLY and CDR2 FYNNEI. The variable domain in full, with the rest retrieved from reference TRBV2 and TRBJ1-1, is EPEVTQTPSHQVTQMGQEVILRCVPISNHLYFYWYRQILGQKVEFLVSFYNNEISEKSEIFDDQFSVERPDGSNFTLKIRSTKLEDSAMYFCASNQSPREGAFFGQGTRLTVV.

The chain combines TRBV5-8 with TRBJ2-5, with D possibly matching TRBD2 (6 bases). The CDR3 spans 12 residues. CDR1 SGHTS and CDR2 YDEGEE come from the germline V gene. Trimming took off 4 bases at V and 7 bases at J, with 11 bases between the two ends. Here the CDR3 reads CASSDGGATQYF. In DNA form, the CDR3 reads TGTGCCAGCAGCGATGGCGGGGCGACCCAGTACTTC.

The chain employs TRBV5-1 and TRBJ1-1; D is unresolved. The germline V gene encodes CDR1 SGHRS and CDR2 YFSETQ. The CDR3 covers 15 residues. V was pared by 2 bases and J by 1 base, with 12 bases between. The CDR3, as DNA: TGCGCCAGCAGCTTAATCAGGTTTCAGAACACTGAAGCTTTCTTT. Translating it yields CASSLIRFQNTEAFF.

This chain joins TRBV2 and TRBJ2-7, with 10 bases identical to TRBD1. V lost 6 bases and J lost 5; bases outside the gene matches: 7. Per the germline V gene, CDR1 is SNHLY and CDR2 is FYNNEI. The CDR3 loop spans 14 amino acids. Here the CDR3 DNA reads TGTGCCAGCAGGCCGACAGGGGGCGATAACGAGCAGTACTTC. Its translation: CASRPTGGDNEQYF. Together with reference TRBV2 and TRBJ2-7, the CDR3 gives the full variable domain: EPEVTQTPSHQVTQMGQEVILRCVPISNHLYFYWYRQILGQKVEFLVSFYNNEISEKSEIFDDQFSVERPDGSNFTLKIRSTKLEDSAMYFCASRPTGGDNEQYFGPGTRLTVT.

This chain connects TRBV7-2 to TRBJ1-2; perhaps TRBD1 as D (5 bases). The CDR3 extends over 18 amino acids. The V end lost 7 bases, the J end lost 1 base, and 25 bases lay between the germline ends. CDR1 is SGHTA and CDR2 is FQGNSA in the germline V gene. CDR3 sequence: CASTPLLKTVSFNYGYTF. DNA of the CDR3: TGTGCCAGCACCCCCCTGCTTAAGACAGTATCATTTAACTATGGCTACACCTTC.

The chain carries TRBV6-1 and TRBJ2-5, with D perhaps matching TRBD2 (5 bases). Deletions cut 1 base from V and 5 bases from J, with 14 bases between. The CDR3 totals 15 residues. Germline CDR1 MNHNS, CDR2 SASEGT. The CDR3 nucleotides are TGTGCCAGCAGTGAAGGCGGGCAGCCTAGGGAGACCCAGTACTTC. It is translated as CASSEGGQPRETQYF.

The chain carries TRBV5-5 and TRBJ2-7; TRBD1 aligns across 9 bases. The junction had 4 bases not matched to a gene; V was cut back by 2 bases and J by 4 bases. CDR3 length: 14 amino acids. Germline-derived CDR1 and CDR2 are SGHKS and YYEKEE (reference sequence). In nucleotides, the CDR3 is TGTGCCAGCAGCTTTAGACAGGGGGTGTACGAGCAGTACTTC. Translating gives CASSFRQGVYEQYF.